The entry below gives a single TCR beta chain sequence along with its context. The treatment was: roughly 18 received Ad26.COV2.S at low or high dose, single or two shots; 5 received placebo; per-sample allocation not given. Material that was analyzed had been drawn on day 63 after the first vaccine or placebo injection. This sample was included in a study of Ad26.COV2.S vaccination and SARS-CoV-2 variants. TCRdb keeps only in-frame clones here, not all; method: immunoSEQ multiplex PCR. The sample consists of around 450,000 clones, about nine tenths of them appearing once. Specimen: peripheral blood, collected in a trial of Ad26.COV2.S vaccine versus placebo. This receptor was obtained from a person between 18 and 65 years old who received the Ad26.COV2.S COVID-19 vaccine or a placebo.

CDR3 sequence reads: CASSYSGLAAHEQYF. The CDR3, as DNA: TGTGCCAGCAGTTACTCGGGACTAGCGGCTCACGAGCAGTACTTC. The chain carries TRBV6-2 or TRBV6-3 and TRBJ2-7; 11 bases line up with TRBD2. J gave up 5 bases and V 0 bases, and 3 bases lay outside the gene matches. CDR1 MNHEY and CDR2 SVGEGT come from the germline V gene. There are 15 residues in the CDR3.